The 9 T cell receptor beta chains reported below all come from one sample, sequenced in a study of T-cell reconstitution after alpha-beta-depleted transplantation in children. The authors prepared the TCRbeta library with unique molecular identifiers. TCRdb processed the PCR reads anew with MiXCR; each CDR3 protein has one entry. In the table there are hundreds of thousands of distinct CDR3 sequences, 15% to 20% of which are singletons. Sequencing was performed on PBMCs, mostly from graft donor cells, taken 360 days after TCRalphabeta/CD19-depleted stem cell transplant. Receptors were obtained from a male patient aged 2-15 years who had a stem cell transplant for acute lymphoblastic leukemia, so the T cells may come from the graft donor.

This clonotype was observed a few times. This rearrangement joins TRBV12-3 or TRBV12-4 to TRBJ2-1; D might be TRBD2 (5 bases). This CDR3 comprises 14 residues. Trimming took 2 bases from V and 2 from J, leaving 7 bases between them. CDR3 residues: CASSLRAAYNEQFF. CDR3 coding DNA: TGTGCCAGCAGTTTAAGAGCGGCCTACAATGAGCAGTTCTTC.

The V and J genes are TRBV12-3 or TRBV12-4 and TRBJ2-4; 10 bases are shared with TRBD2. This CDR3 comprises 17 residues. After removal of 2 bases from V and 8 bases from J, the junction contained 12 bases not matched to a gene. The CDR3 region is CASSLIGLAGVQDIQYF. The CDR3 DNA sequence: TGTGCCAGCAGTTTAATAGGCCTAGCGGGAGTTCAAGACATTCAGTACTTC.

V is TRBV7-9 and J is TRBJ2-3; D is unclear. The CDR3 is made up of 14 amino acids. Germline V gene sequence: CDR1 SEHNR, CDR2 FQNEAQ (reference sequence). The V end was cut by 1 base, the J end by 3 bases, with 8 bases between. CDR3 in DNA: TGTGCCAGCAGCTTAGATCACTCGACAGATACGCAGTATTTT. Encoded protein: CASSLDHSTDTQYF.

The chain combines TRBV6-1 with TRBJ2-7, with 9 nucleotides matching TRBD2. V lost 4 bases and J lost 2; bases outside the gene matches: 3. Germline values: CDR1 MNHNS, CDR2 SASEGT. The CDR3 length is 14 residues. DNA for the CDR3: TGTGCCAGCAGTGCGGCGGGAGGGCCCTACGAGCAGTACTTC. Its translation: CASSAAGGPYEQYF.

The chain combines TRBV12-3 or TRBV12-4 with TRBJ1-1; 7 bases are shared with TRBD1. The CDR3 consists of 14 residues. V lost 5 bases to trimming and J lost 1 base; unmatched junction nucleotides: 4. In DNA, the CDR3 is TGTGCCAGCAGTAACGACAGGGAGAACACTGAAGCTTTCTTT. Translated, it gives CASSNDRENTEAFF.

In its sample, this clonotype was seen many times. The chain couples TRBV5-1 to TRBJ1-4; possibly TRBD1 for D (5 bases). The V and J ends lost 2 bases and 8 bases respectively, with 10 bases between them. Germline V gene lookup returns CDR1 SGHRS and CDR2 YFSETQ. This CDR3 has 13 residues. The CDR3 is CASSFGTGEKLFF. The CDR3 bases are TGCGCCAGCAGCTTCGGGACGGGGGAAAAACTGTTTTTT.

The chain couples TRBV7-2 to TRBJ2-3; D gene unclear. There are 10 residues in the CDR3. V lost 8 bases and J 5 bases, leaving 5 bases between the germline ends. Germline V gives CDR1 SGHTA, CDR2 FQGNSA. CDR3 bases: TGTGCCAGCCTGGAAGATACGCAGTATTTT. Translated: CASLEDTQYF.

The chain joins TRBV7-2 to TRBJ2-7, with a possible D match to TRBD2 (5 bases). CDR3 length: 13 amino acids. Between the trimmed V and J ends, which lost 3 bases and 7 bases, there was a span of 13 bases. Per germline, CDR1 SGHTA and CDR2 FQGNSA. CDR3 residues: CASSLGPRGEQYF. Here the CDR3 DNA reads TGTGCCAGCAGCTTGGGCCCTCGAGGGGAGCAGTACTTC. The variable domain in full, completed from reference TRBV7-2 and TRBJ2-7, reads GAGVSQSPSNKVTEKGKDVELRCDPISGHTALYWYRQSLGQGLEFLIYFQGNSAPDKSGLPSDRFSAERTGGSVSTLTIQRTQQEDSAVYLCASSLGPRGEQYFGPGTRLTVT.

This clonotype was seen ten or more times. The CDR3 loop reads CSVERGPEAFF. The CDR3, as DNA: TGCAGCGTTGAACGGGGACCTGAAGCTTTCTTT. V and J are TRBV29-1 and TRBJ1-1; weak D call: TRBD1 (5 bases). The CDR3 spans 11 residues. The germline V and J ends were trimmed by 2 bases and 6 bases, with 7 bases remaining between them. Germline-derived CDR1 and CDR2 are SQVTM and ANQGSEA.